A single TCR beta chain is shown here with its context. Assay: immunoSEQ multiplex PCR; the TCRdb copy retains only in-frame clones and omits some. This sample has some 310,000 clones, with 90% found just once. These data are taken from a study of blood T cell repertoires in COVID-19. V dropped 5 bases and J dropped 2; count of bases not matched to a gene: 3. The CDR3 loop spans 14 amino acids. Per germline, CDR1 MRHNA and CDR2 SNTAGT. The J gene is TRBJ2-1, the V gene TRBV6-4; 7 nucleotides agree with TRBD2. Sequencing used peripheral blood. This TCR derives from a woman aged 30 to 39 with COVID-19, enrolled during active disease. The CDR3 is CASSPSGTYNEQFF. CDR3 nucleotides: TGTGCCAGCAGTCCTAGCGGAACCTACAATGAGCAGTTCTTC.